These 31 T cell receptor beta chains share one sample of origin, sequenced in a study of blood T cell repertoires in COVID-19. Sequencing used immunoSEQ multiplex PCR; TCRdb keeps in-frame clones, though not all of them. The sample includes 200,000 to 250,000 clones, 85% to 90% of them seen just once. The sequencing input was PBMCs or T cells enriched from blood (not recorded which). The source of these receptors is a man aged 25 to 40 who had been exposed to COVID-19.

This clone was observed a few times. The CDR3 spells CASSPPHSYEQYF. The CDR3 bases are TGTGCCAGCAGCCCCCCCCACTCCTACGAGCAGTACTTC. The chain is built from TRBV5-6 and TRBJ2-7; D ambiguous. The CDR3 has 13 residues. The germline V gene has CDR1 SGHDT and CDR2 YYEEEE. The germline V and J ends were trimmed by 4 bases and 0 bases, with 8 bases remaining between them.

The rearrangement uses TRBV30 and TRBJ2-3; 8 positions match TRBD2. This CDR3 contains 14 residues. V was clipped by 4 bases and J by 5 bases; unmatched bases: 8. Germline V gene sequence: CDR1 GTSNPN, CDR2 SVGIG (reference sequence). Here the CDR3 DNA reads TGTGCCTGGACCGGGGGGACTAGTATAGATACGCAGTATTTT. This encodes CAWTGGTSIDTQYF.

The J gene is TRBJ1-2, the V gene TRBV20-1; tentatively, D is TRBD1 (6 bases). Germline values: CDR1 DFQATT, CDR2 SNEGSKA (reference sequence). This CDR3 region has 11 residues. Trimming cost V 6 bases and J 4 bases, with 9 bases left between them. The CDR3 DNA follows: TGCAGTGCCTCACAGGGCTATGGCTACACCTTC. Its protein product is CSASQGYGYTF.

J is TRBJ1-2 and V is TRBV5-1; possibly TRBD1 for D (6 bases). CDR1 is SGHRS, CDR2 YFSETQ, per germline. V lost 4 bases to trimming and J lost 1 base, with 11 bases between them. The CDR3 runs to 14 residues. The CDR3 protein is CASSGTGYNYGYTF. CDR3 in DNA: TGCGCCAGCAGCGGAACAGGGTATAACTATGGCTACACCTTC.

This chain connects TRBV6-5 to TRBJ2-7, with 9 bases fitting TRBD1. V lost 2 bases to trimming and J lost 6 bases; unmatched junction nucleotides: 5. Germline-derived CDR1 and CDR2 are MNHEY and SVGAGI. The CDR3 has 14 amino acids. CDR3 DNA: TGTGCCAGCAGTTACCTCCGACAGGGGGGCGAGCAGTACTTC. This gives the protein CASSYLRQGGEQYF.

The chain combines TRBV10-3 with TRBJ2-3; 7 bases are shared with TRBD1. Germline trimming cut 0 bases from V and 0 bases from J; bases unmatched to any gene: 0. CDR3 length: 15 amino acids. CDR1 is ENHRY and CDR2 is SYGVKD in the germline V gene. DNA of the CDR3: TGTGCCATCAGTGAGTCACAGGGGAGCACAGATACGCAGTATTTT. Encoded protein: CAISESQGSTDTQYF.

This chain links TRBV5-1 with TRBJ2-7; no clear D gene. Germline V gene sequence: CDR1 SGHRS, CDR2 YFSETQ. This CDR3 has 14 amino acids. Trimming stripped 0 bases from V and 3 bases from J, with 10 bases between. The CDR3 nucleotides read TGCGCCAGCAGCTTGGACAGATCATTCTACGAGCAGTACTTC. It specifies CASSLDRSFYEQYF.

The rearrangement joins TRBV5-1 to TRBJ2-3, with 10 bases fitting TRBD2. Looked up from germline, CDR1 is SGHRS and CDR2 is YFSETQ. V shed 2 bases and J 5 bases; nucleotides not matched to a gene: 5. The CDR3 covers 15 residues. Here the CDR3 reads CASSFSGGAGDTQYF. CDR3 nucleotides: TGCGCCAGCAGCTTCAGCGGGGGGGCGGGAGATACGCAGTATTTT.

The J gene is TRBJ1-4, the V gene TRBV5-4, with 10 bases fitting TRBD1. With 0 bases clipped from V and 8 bases from J, the junction kept 10 bases outside the gene matches. CDR3 size: 17 residues. Germline CDR1 and CDR2: SGHNT and YYREEE (reference sequence). CDR3 in amino acids: CASSLALDRGGQEKLFF. The DNA of the CDR3 is TGTGCCAGCAGCTTGGCCTTGGACAGGGGGGGGCAAGAAAAACTGTTTTTT.

CDR3 protein: CASSQVTKAGAFF. The DNA for the CDR3 is TGCGCCAGCAGCCAAGTAACCAAAGCGGGGGCTTTCTTT. The rearrangement links TRBV4-1 to TRBJ1-1, with unresolved D. The CDR3 totals 13 residues. V was clipped by 1 base and J by 11 bases, with 14 bases between them. Germline CDR1 and CDR2: MGHRA and YSYEKL.

This clone was counted only a few times. The chain combines TRBV7-9 with TRBJ1-1, with a tentative D call TRBD1 (6 bases). The V and J ends lost 7 bases and 0 bases respectively, with 24 bases between them. CDR1 is SEHNR, CDR2 FQNEAQ, per germline (reference sequence). The CDR3 is made up of 18 amino acids. CDR3 bases: TGTGCCAGCATGGGGCAGGGGACCATCGGCGGCATGAACACTGAAGCTTTCTTT. It specifies CASMGQGTIGGMNTEAFF.

CDR3 region: CASSHENDLGNQPQHF. CDR3 coding DNA: TGTGCCAGCAGCCACGAAAATGACTTGGGCAATCAGCCCCAGCATTTT. The rearrangement joins TRBV4-2 to TRBJ1-5; D gene uncertain. The germline V gene has CDR1 LGHNA and CDR2 YNFKEQ. This CDR3 region has 16 residues. V was clipped by 3 bases and J by 2 bases, with 14 bases between them.

This clone came up once. The CDR3 bases are TGTGCCAGCAGAAATGTCGGGGGGAGTGGAAACACCATATATTTT. This encodes CASRNVGGSGNTIYF. This sequence joins TRBV6-5 and TRBJ1-3; D possibly corresponds to TRBD1 (5 bases). Trimming cost V 6 bases and J 3 bases, with 15 bases left between them. Germline V gives CDR1 MNHEY, CDR2 SVGAGI. This CDR3 is built from 15 residues.

The V and J genes are TRBV7-8 and TRBJ1-6; D not resolved. The CDR3 totals 17 residues. V lost 4 bases to trimming and J lost 5 bases, with 18 bases between them. Germline V gene data show CDR1 as SGHVS and CDR2 as FQNEAQ. The CDR3 sequence is CASSYLRGKHNNSPLHF. For the CDR3, the DNA is TGTGCCAGCAGCTACCTTCGGGGTAAACATAATAATTCACCCCTCCACTTT.

The gene calls are TRBV4-2 and TRBJ1-1; TRBD1 is a possible D gene (6 bases). This CDR3 is built from 17 residues. Germline-derived CDR1 and CDR2 are LGHNA and YNFKEQ. V was cut by 0 bases and J by 2 bases, with 16 bases left in between. The CDR3 DNA reads as TGTGCCAGCAGCCAAGATCACCGGGGGGCCCCAAACACTGAAGCTTTCTTT. It yields the protein CASSQDHRGAPNTEAFF.

This chain links TRBV5-4 with TRBJ2-5; TRBD2 matches 11 bases. This CDR3 spans 18 amino acids. Germline trimming cut 0 bases from V and 2 bases from J; bases unmatched to any gene: 9. Germline CDR1 is SGHNT and CDR2 is YYREEE (reference sequence). Here the CDR3 DNA reads TGTGCCAGCAGCTTGGGTGCTAGCGGGGGGCCGCCACAAGAGACCCAGTACTTC. Protein: CASSLGASGGPPQETQYF.

The sample holds a few counts of this clone. The chain is built from TRBV28 and TRBJ1-1, with D perhaps TRBD1 (6 bases). The V and J ends lost 5 bases and 0 bases respectively, with 10 bases between them. CDR1 and CDR2 from the germline V gene are MDHEN and SYDVKM. CDR3 length: 14 residues. CDR3: CASSPQGMNTEAFF. The CDR3, as DNA: TGTGCCAGCAGTCCACAGGGAATGAACACTGAAGCTTTCTTT.

This clone was counted between two and nine times. CDR3 amino acids: CAWSNRVLNQPQHF. In DNA form, the CDR3 reads TGTGCCTGGAGCAACAGGGTACTCAATCAGCCCCAGCATTTT. The genes are TRBV30 and TRBJ1-5, with TRBD1 as a possible D gene (6 bases). The CDR3 totals 14 residues. The germline V gene encodes CDR1 GTSNPN and CDR2 SVGIG (reference sequence). V was cut by 3 bases and J by 3 bases, with 12 bases left in between.

This chain joins TRBV11-2 and TRBJ2-2; 11 bases are shared with TRBD2. The CDR3 runs 14 residues. CDR1 is SGHAT and CDR2 is FQNNGV in the germline V gene. V gave up 7 bases and J gave up 5 bases; unmatched junction bases: 3. The CDR3 sequence: CASNLAGGTGELFF. CDR3 nucleotides: TGTGCCAGCAATCTAGCGGGGGGTACCGGGGAGCTGTTTTTT. Full variable domain (rest looked up from reference TRBV11-2 and TRBJ2-2): EAGVAQSPRYKIIEKRQSVAFWCNPISGHATLYWYQQILGQGPKLLIQFQNNGVVDDSQLPKDRFSAERLKGVDSTLKIQPAKLEDSAVYLCASNLAGGTGELFFGEGSRLTVL.

This chain connects TRBV7-9 to TRBJ1-6, with TRBD1 matching over 12 bases. This CDR3 is 17 amino acids long. The V gene end was trimmed by 5 bases and the J gene end by 15 bases; junction bases not matched to a gene: 17. The V gene's germline CDR1 is SEHNR and CDR2 FQNEAQ (reference sequence). The DNA for the CDR3 is TGTGCCAGCAGCCCTGGGGTTCGAGGGACAGGGGGCGAACTCCTCCACTTT. Protein product: CASSPGVRGTGGELLHF.

The V gene is TRBV9, the J gene TRBJ2-2; no clear D. The CDR3 runs to 14 residues. With 7 bases removed from V and 5 bases from J, the gap between germline ends came to 15 bases. The germline V gene has CDR1 SGDLS and CDR2 YYNGEE. This chain's CDR3 is CASGLGVGTGELFF. DNA for the CDR3: TGTGCCAGCGGGCTTGGTGTTGGTACCGGGGAGCTGTTTTTT.

The chain joins TRBV5-1 to TRBJ2-5; weak D call: TRBD2 (6 bases). V lost 7 bases, J lost 3 bases, and 16 bases lay in between. Germline lookup yields CDR1 SGHRS and CDR2 YFSETQ. CDR3 length: 14 residues. The CDR3 sequence is CASQVPGLEETQYF. The CDR3 nucleotides are TGCGCCAGCCAGGTTCCGGGACTCGAAGAGACCCAGTACTTC.

The V gene is TRBV7-2, the J gene TRBJ2-3; TRBD2 matches at 9 bases. V trimming: 3 bases; J trimming: 4 bases; junction bases outside the gene matches: 5. The germline CDR1 and CDR2 sequences are SGHTA and FQGNSA. The CDR3 consists of 15 residues. Here the CDR3 DNA reads TGTGCCAGCAGCTTTTCCGGGACTAGCCCAGATACGCAGTATTTT. It specifies CASSFSGTSPDTQYF.

This chain connects TRBV5-1 to TRBJ1-2, with no clear D. Germline V lookup: CDR1 SGHRS, CDR2 YFSETQ. V shed 0 bases and J shed 0 bases, with 6 bases lying between them. The length of the CDR3 is 14 residues. CDR3 sequence (DNA): TGCGCCAGCAGCTTGGAGAGAACTAACTATGGCTACACCTTC. This translates into CASSLERTNYGYTF.

The J gene is TRBJ1-5, the V gene TRBV27; D is ambiguous. Trimming took off 2 bases at V and 2 bases at J, with 13 bases between the two ends. Germline V lookup: CDR1 MNHEY, CDR2 SMNVEV (reference sequence). This CDR3 has 16 residues. CDR3 coding DNA: TGTGCCAGCAGTTTAATTCCTTCCCGAGGCAATCAGCCCCAGCATTTT. Its translation is CASSLIPSRGNQPQHF.

This sequence joins TRBV4-2 and TRBJ2-5; 12 nucleotides line up with TRBD2. The CDR3 spans 16 residues. V lost 1 base, J lost 4 bases, and 4 bases stayed unmatched. Germline CDR1 is LGHNA and CDR2 is YNFKEQ. The CDR3 DNA follows: TGTGCCAGCAGCCAAGTCTCTAGCGGGGGGGGAGAGACCCAGTACTTC. This codes for CASSQVSSGGGETQYF.

J is TRBJ1-2 and V is TRBV2; the match to TRBD1 covers 7 bases. This CDR3 comprises 14 residues. CDR1 SNHLY and CDR2 FYNNEI come from the germline V gene. J was trimmed by 4 bases and V by 2 bases; bases with no gene match: 4. The CDR3 coding sequence is TGTGCCAGCAGTGAATTCCAGGGGGGCTATGGCTACACCTTC. Residues: CASSEFQGGYGYTF.

The V call is TRBV10-1, the J call TRBJ2-7; TRBD1 agrees at 7 bases. Losses at the gene ends were 6 bases for V and 3 bases for J; bases not matched to a gene: 8. Per germline, CDR1 WNHNN and CDR2 SYGVQD (reference sequence). The CDR3 has 14 amino acids. CDR3: CASSPNRGFYEQYF. The DNA for the CDR3 is TGCGCCAGCAGCCCTAACAGGGGCTTCTACGAGCAGTACTTC.

The rearrangement joins TRBV9 to TRBJ2-3, with TRBD2 matching over 7 bases. V shed 1 base, J shed 2 bases, and the junction held 4 bases outside the gene matches. CDR3 size: 15 residues. In germline, CDR1 is SGDLS, CDR2 YYNGEE. The CDR3 sequence: CASSVLSGDTDTQYF. CDR3 nucleotides: TGTGCCAGCAGCGTATTAAGCGGGGACACAGATACGCAGTATTTT.

This rearrangement joins TRBV7-9 to TRBJ1-6; D perhaps matches TRBD1 (6 bases). This CDR3 comprises 15 residues. V was cut by 7 bases and J by 7 bases, with 17 bases left in between. Germline values: CDR1 SEHNR, CDR2 FQNEAQ (reference sequence). DNA for the CDR3: TGTGCCAGCACCCCTAATGGGACAAAGAATTCACCCCTCCACTTT. Translation: CASTPNGTKNSPLHF.

This sequence joins TRBV3-1 (or the pseudogene TRBV3-2) and TRBJ1-1; D may be TRBD1 (5 bases). Germline assignment: CDR1 LGHDT and CDR2 YNNKEL (reference sequence). V was cut by 4 bases and J by 4 bases, with 13 bases left in between. This CDR3 comprises 14 residues. Here the CDR3 DNA reads TGTGCCAGCAGCCCTAACCATAGGGGCACTGAAGCTTTCTTT. Protein product: CASSPNHRGTEAFF.